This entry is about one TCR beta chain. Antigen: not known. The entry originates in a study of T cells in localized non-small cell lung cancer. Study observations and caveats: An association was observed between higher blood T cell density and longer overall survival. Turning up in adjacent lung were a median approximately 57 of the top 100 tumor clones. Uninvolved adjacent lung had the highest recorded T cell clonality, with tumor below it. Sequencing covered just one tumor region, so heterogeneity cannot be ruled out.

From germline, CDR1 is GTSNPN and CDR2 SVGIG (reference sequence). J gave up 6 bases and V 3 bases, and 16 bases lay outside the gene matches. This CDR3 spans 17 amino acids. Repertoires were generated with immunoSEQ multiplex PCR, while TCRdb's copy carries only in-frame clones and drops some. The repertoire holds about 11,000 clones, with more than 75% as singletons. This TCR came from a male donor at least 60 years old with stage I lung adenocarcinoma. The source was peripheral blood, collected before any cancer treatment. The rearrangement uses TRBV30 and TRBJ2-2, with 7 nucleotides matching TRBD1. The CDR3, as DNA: TGTGCCTGGAGAGCCATCTCAGGGGGATTACGTTCCGGGGAGCTGTTTTTT. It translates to CAWRAISGGLRSGELFF.